This T cell receptor beta chain is from a study of shared clonotypes between healthy human individuals. Background on the study: The cohort comprised a couple of women and a few men. Their ages spanned 18 to 49 years. Three plates were used per donor for CD4 naive, three for CD4 memory, two for CD8 naive and one for CD8 memory.

Details on this clone: The antigen remains unidentified.

The CDR3 loop spans 14 amino acids. The germline V gene has CDR1 MDHEN and CDR2 SYDVKM. Trimming shortened V by 10 bases and J by 3 bases, and 17 bases separated the two germline ends. Study-wide results and limits: Tissue TCR repertoires likely differ from these blood-only repertoires. At large depth, rarefaction still showed sorted-subset sequencing to be incomplete.

Naive CD8 isolation took CD45RO-negative cells positively selected for CCR7 and excluded terminally differentiated effector memory CD45RA+ cells. TCRdb's copy holds only in-frame clones and misses some; the assay was immunoSEQ multiplex PCR. The sample yields about 2,100,000 clones, about 92% seen once. This TCR was recovered from a young man in good health. Some clones in this sample may be carry-over from other donors' samples. The V call is TRBV28, the J call TRBJ2-3; TRBD2 is a possible D gene (6 bases). Material for sequencing was naive CD8+ T cells from PBMCs. CDR3 nucleotides: TGTGCCACCCGGGGGTCATTTAAAACAGATACGCAGTATTTT. It codes for CATRGSFKTDTQYF.